These 8 T cell receptor beta chains originate from one sample sequenced in a study of cytomegalovirus exposure and HLA in healthy donors. With 60 Vbeta and 13 Jbeta primers, the PCR was carried out. Here immunoSEQ multiplex PCR was the method, and the copy in TCRdb shows in-frame clones only, minus some. This table holds about 130,000 clones, 60% to 80% found once. The source material was PBMCs. The source is a male donor in good health and CMV-seronegative.

V is TRBV30 and J is TRBJ1-5; D uncertain. This CDR3 spans 13 amino acids. Per the germline V gene, CDR1 is GTSNPN and CDR2 is SVGIG (reference sequence). V was clipped by 2 bases and J by 2 bases, with 7 bases between them. CDR3 protein: CAWSNRGNQPQHF. CDR3 DNA: TGTGCCTGGAGTAACCGGGGCAATCAGCCCCAGCATTTT.

The gene calls are TRBV27 and TRBJ1-1, with D hard to call. Germline V gene sequence: CDR1 MNHEY, CDR2 SMNVEV (reference sequence). V dropped 3 bases and J dropped 1 base, with 6 bases sitting between them. The CDR3 is 13 amino acids. The CDR3, as DNA: TGTGCCAGCAGTTTTTCAGGGAACACTGAAGCTTTCTTT. It codes for CASSFSGNTEAFF.

The CDR3 protein is CASSFPGNSGANVLTF. The CDR3 nucleotides are TGTGCCAGCTCTTTCCCAGGGAACTCTGGGGCCAACGTCCTGACTTTC. The chain links TRBV5-8 to TRBJ2-6, with a weak D call TRBD1 (5 bases). Trimming pared 7 bases from V and 0 bases from J, leaving 14 bases between. The CDR3 loop spans 16 amino acids. The germline gives CDR1 SGHTS, CDR2 YDEGEE.

The CDR3 bases are TGTGCCTCGACAGGGGAATATGCCGGGGAGCTGTTTTTT. Protein sequence: CASTGEYAGELFF. V and J are TRBV30 and TRBJ2-2; TRBD1 matches at 8 bases. J lost 6 bases, V lost 7 bases, and 7 bases had no gene match. Per germline, CDR1 GTSNPN and CDR2 SVGIG (reference sequence). This CDR3 contains 13 residues.

This clone came up a few times. The rearrangement uses TRBV7-2 and TRBJ2-3; 9 bases agree with TRBD2. CDR3 length equals 15 residues. The germline V gene has CDR1 SGHTA and CDR2 FQGNSA. Losses at the gene ends were 4 bases for V and 1 base for J; bases not matched to a gene: 3. The DNA of the CDR3 is TGTGCCAGCAGCTATAGCGGGGGAGGCACAGATACGCAGTATTTT. Protein sequence: CASSYSGGGTDTQYF.

V usage is TRBV7-8 and J usage is TRBJ1-2, with 7 nucleotides matching TRBD1. The ends lost 5 bases at V and 4 bases at J; junction bases unmatched: 16. The CDR3 extends over 17 amino acids. Per the germline V gene, CDR1 is SGHVS and CDR2 is FQNEAQ. The CDR3 nucleotides read TGTGCCAGCAGCCTCCGATACGGACAGGTCTCCCCCTATGGCTACACCTTC. It yields the protein CASSLRYGQVSPYGYTF.

Only one count was recorded for this clone. This chain uses TRBV19 with TRBJ1-3; D unclear. V was pared by 4 bases and J by 0 bases, with 7 bases between. This CDR3 spans 14 amino acids. From germline, CDR1 is LNHDA and CDR2 SQIVND (reference sequence). The CDR3 loop reads CASSTGASGNTIYF. The CDR3 coding sequence is TGTGCCAGTAGTACAGGCGCCTCTGGAAACACCATATATTTT.

The rearrangement links TRBV9 to TRBJ2-3; 15 nucleotides agree with TRBD2. V dropped 3 bases and J dropped 4; count of bases not matched to a gene: 6. This CDR3 comprises 17 residues. CDR1 and CDR2 from the germline V gene are SGDLS and YYNGEE. The CDR3 coding sequence is TGTGCCAGCAGCGCCGGGACTAGCGGGAGGTTGGCAGATACGCAGTATTTT. It specifies CASSAGTSGRLADTQYF.